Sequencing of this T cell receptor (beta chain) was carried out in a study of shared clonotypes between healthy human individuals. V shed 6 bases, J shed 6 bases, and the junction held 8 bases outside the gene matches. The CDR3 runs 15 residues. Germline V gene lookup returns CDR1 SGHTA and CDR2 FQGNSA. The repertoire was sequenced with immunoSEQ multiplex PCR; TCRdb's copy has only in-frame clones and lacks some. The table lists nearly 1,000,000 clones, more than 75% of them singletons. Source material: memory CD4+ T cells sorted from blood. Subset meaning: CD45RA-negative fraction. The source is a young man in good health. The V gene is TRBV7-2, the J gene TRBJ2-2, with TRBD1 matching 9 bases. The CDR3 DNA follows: TGTGCCAGCAGTTCCGGGACAGGGTATCCCGGGGAGCTGTTTTTT. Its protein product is CASSSGTGYPGELFF.